This T cell receptor beta chain was sequenced for a study of blood T cell repertoires in COVID-19. In the original analysis: Estimation of nucleated cell counts relied on the amplification of reference gene primers. Data came from immunoSEQ multiplex PCR; TCRdb stores just in-frame clones and leaves some out. V, J and clone size are taken as reported in that table, and D and trimming were inferred from the DNA itself. The top ten clones hold approximately 19% of a sample with some 35,000 clones, 80% to 90% of them seen once. The sequence derives from a man between 65 and 85 years old with acute or convalescent COVID-19. The sample consisted of peripheral blood.

The CDR3 region is CASSLWASYEQYF. The CDR3 DNA is TGTGCCAGCAGCTTATGGGCCAGCTACGAGCAGTACTTC. The gene calls are TRBV11-2 and TRBJ2-7; D unresolved. Trimming left V 2 bases short and J 3 bases short, with 8 bases between. In germline, CDR1 is SGHAT, CDR2 FQNNGV. The CDR3 extends over 13 amino acids.